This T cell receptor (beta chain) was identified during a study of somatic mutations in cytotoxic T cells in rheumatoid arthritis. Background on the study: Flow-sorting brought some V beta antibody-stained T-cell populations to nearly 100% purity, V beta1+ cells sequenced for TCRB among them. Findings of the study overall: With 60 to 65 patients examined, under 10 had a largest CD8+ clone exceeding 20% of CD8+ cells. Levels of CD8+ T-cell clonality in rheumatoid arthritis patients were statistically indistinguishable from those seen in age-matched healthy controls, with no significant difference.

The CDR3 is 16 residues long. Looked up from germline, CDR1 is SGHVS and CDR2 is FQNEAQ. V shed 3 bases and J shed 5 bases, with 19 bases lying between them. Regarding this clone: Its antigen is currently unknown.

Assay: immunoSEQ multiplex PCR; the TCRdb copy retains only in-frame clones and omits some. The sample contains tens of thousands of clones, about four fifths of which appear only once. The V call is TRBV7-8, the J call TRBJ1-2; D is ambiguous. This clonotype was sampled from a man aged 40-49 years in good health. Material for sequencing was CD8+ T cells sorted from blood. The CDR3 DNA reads TGTGCCAGCAGCTTCCTCGCCCCTAGCGGGTCATATGGCTACACCTTC. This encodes CASSFLAPSGSYGYTF.